What follows is one TCR beta chain and its context. The sample belongs to a study of T cell repertoires in aging, cancer and after chemotherapy. Amplification of TCR beta used genomic DNA extracted from peripheral blood. A mixed TRB-A/B primer pool amplified rearranged TRB by multiplex touch-down PCR. Each CDR3 protein is one row after TCRdb ran MiXCR on the multiplex PCR reads. The sample records a few thousand distinct CDR3 sequences, roughly 75% being singletons. V lost 5 bases to trimming and J lost 0 bases; unmatched junction nucleotides: 5. Germline values: CDR1 SGHTA, CDR2 FQGTGA. The CDR3 runs to 15 residues.

This TCR was sampled from a human donor with a solid tumor. The genes are TRBV7-3 and TRBJ2-3; 7 nucleotides line up with TRBD1. Sequencing was carried out using blood. The CDR3 region has the DNA TGTGCCAGCAGCCCAGGGGGTTCTAGCACAGATACGCAGTATTTT. The encoded protein is CASSPGGSSTDTQYF.